This TCR beta chain is drawn from a study of cytomegalovirus exposure and HLA in healthy donors. V was trimmed by 7 bases and J by 3 bases, leaving 17 bases between them. This CDR3 has 15 amino acids. In germline, CDR1 is MNHEY, CDR2 SVGAGI. Notes on the study in general: The study labeled 150 to 200 TCR beta chains cytomegalovirus-associated.

Assay: immunoSEQ multiplex PCR; the TCRdb copy retains only in-frame clones and omits some. The sample has about 150,000 clones, roughly 93% seen once. Note on this clone: Its antigen is not known.

This chain connects TRBV6-5 to TRBJ2-3; D remains unclear. The sequenced material came from PBMCs. This TCR was recovered from a man younger than 35 in good health and CMV-seropositive. The CDR3 nucleotides read TGTGCCAGCACTCGATCCGAGGCCTGGACAGATACGCAGTATTTT. This codes for CASTRSEAWTDTQYF.